This T cell receptor beta chain was profiled in a study of cytomegalovirus exposure and HLA in healthy donors. The PCR ran on 60 Vbeta and 13 Jbeta primers. The protocol was immunoSEQ multiplex PCR, while the TCRdb copy is restricted to in-frame clones and leaves out a portion. This sample has roughly 200,000 clones; about 78% occur once, and the top ten carry approximately 3%. The CDR3 is 11 amino acids. The V gene lost 2 bases and the J gene lost 7 bases, with 6 bases spanning the gap. The germline V gene has CDR1 SGHRS and CDR2 YFSETQ. Sequencing was carried out using PBMCs. The TCR comes from a woman in her twenties or thirties in good health and CMV-seronegative. The chain recombines TRBV5-1 with TRBJ2-5, with D possibly TRBD2 on 5 matching bases. In nucleotides, the CDR3 is TGCGCCAGCAGCTTCAGCGGGACCCAGTACTTC. Protein sequence: CASSFSGTQYF.